This TCR beta chain was observed in a study of blood T cells in healthy people across ages. Using a J-beta primer mix together with a sample-barcoded 5' primer, a second PCR was run for roughly 7 to 11 cycles. TCRdb re-analysed the 5' RACE reads in MiXCR, keeping a single row per CDR3 protein. The repertoire holds 800,000 or so distinct CDR3 sequences, with about 62% as singletons. This CDR3 is 13 amino acids long. The V end was cut by 6 bases, the J end by 7 bases, with 13 bases between. Germline V lookup: CDR1 SGHDN, CDR2 FVKESK. The sequencing sample was made of blood. The receptor's source is a man between 25 and 39 years old in good health. The J gene is TRBJ2-1, the V gene TRBV14; no clear D. The CDR3 nucleotides are TGTGCCAGCAGTTATACAACGAAGAATGAGCAGTTCTTC. This translates into CASSYTTKNEQFF. Supplemented by reference TRBV14 and TRBJ2-1, the full variable domain reads EAGVTQFPSHSVIEKGQTVTLRCDPISGHDNLYWYRRVMGKEIKFLLHFVKESKQDESGMPNNRFLAERTGGTYSTLKVQPAELEDSGVYFCASSYTTKNEQFFGPGTRLTVL.